One and the same sample provided the 17 T cell receptor beta chains below, sequenced in a study of shared clonotypes between healthy human individuals. The repertoire was sequenced with immunoSEQ multiplex PCR; TCRdb's copy has only in-frame clones and lacks some. This sample has about a million clones; around 80% occur once, and the top ten carry about 1.5%. What was sequenced was memory CD4+ T cells sorted from blood. The subset denotes: CD45RA-negative fraction. All receptors come from a man younger than 35 in good health.

The chain recombines TRBV7-9 with TRBJ2-2; possible D gene TRBD2, 5 bases. Per the germline V gene, CDR1 is SEHNR and CDR2 is FQNEAQ (reference sequence). The CDR3 totals 15 residues. V lost 5 bases and J 4 bases, leaving 14 bases between the germline ends. DNA of the CDR3: TGTGCCAGCAGCCCTGAGAAGGCGGGCACCGGGGAGCTGTTTTTT. Protein: CASSPEKAGTGELFF.

This chain connects TRBV7-3 to TRBJ2-1; D is unclear. V lost 5 bases and J lost 9, with 11 bases in between. The CDR3 has 12 residues. Germline assignment: CDR1 SGHTA and CDR2 FQGTGA. CDR3 nucleotides: TGTGCCAGCAGCCGGCGAGTGGGTGAGCAGTTCTTC. Its protein is CASSRRVGEQFF.

The chain carries TRBV28 and TRBJ2-3, with TRBD1 identical over 7 bases. V shed 5 bases, J shed 0 bases, and the junction held 5 bases outside the gene matches. Germline V gene sequence: CDR1 MDHEN, CDR2 SYDVKM. The CDR3 is made up of 15 amino acids. This CDR3 reads CASSLPRGSTDTQYF. CDR3 in DNA: TGTGCCAGCAGTCTTCCCAGGGGGAGCACAGATACGCAGTATTTT.

With respect to this clone: Being one base from a much bigger clone, this may be a read error. Other DNA sequences of this sample code for an identical CDR3. The chain couples TRBV19 to TRBJ1-5, with no clear D. The CDR3 runs 12 residues. The V gene lost 3 bases and the J gene lost 6 bases, with 6 bases spanning the gap. CDR1 LNHDA and CDR2 SQIVND come from the germline V gene (reference sequence). DNA for the CDR3: TGTGCCAGTAGTATTGGGTTTCAGCCCCAGCATTTT. Its translation: CASSIGFQPQHF.

This clone is a singleton in its sample. The gene calls are TRBV7-6 and TRBJ2-5; TRBD1 might be the D (5 bases). The CDR3 consists of 14 residues. Germline loops: CDR1 SGHVS, CDR2 FNYEAQ. The ends were cut back, 5 bases at V and 4 bases at J, with 14 bases in the middle. The CDR3 region is CASSTSGKGETQYF. In nucleotides, the CDR3 is TGTGCCAGCAGCACGTCAGGGAAGGGAGAGACCCAGTACTTC.

The chain couples TRBV5-4 to TRBJ2-3; 11 nucleotides line up with TRBD2. The CDR3 has 16 residues. V lost 3 bases and J lost 0; bases outside the gene matches: 3. Germline lookup yields CDR1 SGHNT and CDR2 YYREEE (reference sequence). CDR3 region: CASSSGLAASTDTQYF. The DNA of the CDR3 is TGTGCCAGCAGCTCGGGACTAGCGGCTAGCACAGATACGCAGTATTTT.

The chain recombines TRBV28 with TRBJ2-3; 10 bases align to TRBD2. The CDR3 length is 14 residues. V trimming: 2 bases; J trimming: 4 bases; junction bases outside the gene matches: 0. Germline assignment: CDR1 MDHEN and CDR2 SYDVKM. The CDR3 loop reads CASSLLAGADTQYF. Written as DNA, the CDR3 is TGTGCCAGCAGTTTACTAGCGGGGGCAGATACGCAGTATTTT.

V usage is TRBV5-1 and J usage is TRBJ2-5; D uncertain. V was pared by 2 bases and J by 7 bases, with 15 bases between. The CDR3 has 14 amino acids. The germline V gene encodes CDR1 SGHRS and CDR2 YFSETQ. This CDR3 is CASSLTGPSGTQYF. The CDR3 coding sequence is TGCGCCAGCAGCTTAACCGGACCCTCTGGGACCCAGTACTTC.

The V and J genes are TRBV7-2 and TRBJ2-1, with D tentatively TRBD1 or TRBD2 (5 bases each). This CDR3 is 14 amino acids long. Germline values: CDR1 SGHTA, CDR2 FQGNSA. Trimming took off 5 bases at V and 4 bases at J, with 12 bases between the two ends. The CDR3: CASSTGTAYNEQFF. The CDR3 nucleotides read TGTGCCAGCAGCACCGGGACGGCATACAATGAGCAGTTCTTC.

The chain carries TRBV10-2 and TRBJ1-1, with D perhaps TRBD1 (6 bases). CDR3 size: 15 residues. V was clipped by 8 bases and J by 1 base, with 17 bases between them. Germline CDR1 WSHSY, CDR2 SAAADI. In DNA form, the CDR3 reads TGCGCCAGCCTCAACAGGGCCCTTGCGAACACTGAAGCTTTCTTT. Translation: CASLNRALANTEAFF.

This clone was counted once. The gene calls are TRBV5-6 and TRBJ1-1; 8 positions agree with TRBD1. From germline, CDR1 is SGHDT and CDR2 YYEEEE. V dropped 4 bases and J dropped 1; count of bases not matched to a gene: 6. The CDR3 loop spans 15 amino acids. The DNA for the CDR3 is TGTGCCAGCAGCCGAGGGACAGGACGGAACACTGAAGCTTTCTTT. Amino acid sequence: CASSRGTGRNTEAFF.

The genes are TRBV6-6 and TRBJ2-7, with 7 bases that match TRBD1. Germline-derived CDR1 and CDR2 are MNHNY and SVGAGI (reference sequence). The CDR3 totals 14 residues. V trimming: 4 bases; J trimming: 6 bases; junction bases outside the gene matches: 9. Here the CDR3 reads CASSSGTALPEQYF. The CDR3, as DNA: TGTGCCAGCAGTTCCGGGACAGCATTACCCGAGCAGTACTTC.

This chain uses TRBV9 with TRBJ2-1; no reliable D call. Germline-derived CDR1 and CDR2 are SGDLS and YYNGEE. The CDR3 covers 13 residues. With 1 base removed from V and 7 bases from J, the gap between germline ends came to 9 bases. For the CDR3, the DNA is TGTGCCAGCAGCGTAAGTCCCCGGAATGAGCAGTTCTTC. Its translation: CASSVSPRNEQFF. The full variable domain, in which reference TRBV9 and TRBJ2-1 provide the parts outside the CDR3, is DSGVTQTPKHLITATGQRVTLRCSPRSGDLSVYWYQQSLDQGLQFLIQYYNGEERAKGNILERFSAQQFPDLHSELNLSSLELGDSALYFCASSVSPRNEQFFGPGTRLTVL.

CDR3: CASSTTGTSAHEQFF. In DNA form, the CDR3 reads TGTGCCAGCAGTACGACTGGGACTAGCGCCCATGAGCAGTTCTTC. The V call is TRBV27, the J call TRBJ2-1; 10 positions match TRBD2. Germline CDR1 is MNHEY and CDR2 is SMNVEV (reference sequence). The V gene end was trimmed by 5 bases and the J gene end by 8 bases; junction bases not matched to a gene: 9. The CDR3 loop spans 15 amino acids.

The CDR3 DNA sequence: TGTGCCAGTAGTCGTTACGGGACTAGTTTTTCTTACGAGCAGTACTTC. Protein sequence: CASSRYGTSFSYEQYF. The rearrangement joins TRBV19 to TRBJ2-7, with TRBD2 matching over 8 bases. V shed 5 bases and J 4 bases; nucleotides not matched to a gene: 13. This CDR3 contains 16 residues. The germline gives CDR1 LNHDA, CDR2 SQIVND (reference sequence).

CDR3 residues: CAWSPIAGVRNEQFF. The CDR3 coding sequence is TGTGCCTGGAGTCCCATAGCGGGGGTCCGAAATGAGCAGTTCTTC. The chain is built from TRBV30 and TRBJ2-1; 9 bases are shared with TRBD2. Germline CDR1 reads GTSNPN; CDR2 reads SVGIG (reference sequence). This CDR3 has 15 amino acids. With V trimmed by 2 bases and J by 7 bases, 9 bases remained unmatched. Drawing the rest from reference TRBV30 and TRBJ2-1, the complete variable domain is SQTIHQWPATLVQPVGSPLSLECTVEGTSNPNLYWYRQAAGRGLQLLFYSVGIGQISSEVPQNLSASRPQDRQFILSSKKLLLSDSGFYLCAWSPIAGVRNEQFFGPGTRLTVL.

V usage is TRBV13 and J usage is TRBJ2-7, with D maybe TRBD1 (6 bases). The CDR3 has 13 amino acids. The V gene lost 5 bases and the J gene lost 2 bases, with 10 bases spanning the gap. Looked up from germline, CDR1 is PRHDT and CDR2 is FYEKMQ (reference sequence). The CDR3 DNA reads TGTGCCAGCAGCCTCCGACAGGCCTACGAGCAGTACTTC. It encodes CASSLRQAYEQYF.